These 23 T cell receptor beta chains share one sample of origin, sequenced in a study of T cells in tuberculosis. Time point denoted: new active TB diagnosis, blood taken before or within 7 days of starting treatment. Clones were read by immunoSEQ multiplex PCR, and TCRdb kept only the in-frame ones, dropping some. The sample has over 25,000 clones; roughly nine tenths are singletons. Source: PBMCs, taken at tuberculosis diagnosis. These receptors originate from an adult with tuberculosis.

The rearrangement uses TRBV5-4 and TRBJ2-7, with 7 nucleotides matching TRBD2. CDR3 size: 12 residues. V gave up 4 bases and J gave up 5 bases; unmatched junction bases: 3. CDR1 SGHNT and CDR2 YYREEE come from the germline V gene (reference sequence). The CDR3 region is CASSALANEQYF. In DNA, the CDR3 is TGTGCCAGCAGCGCACTAGCGAACGAGCAGTACTTC.

V usage is TRBV27 and J usage is TRBJ2-3; D is uncertain. Germline CDR1 MNHEY, CDR2 SMNVEV (reference sequence). With 6 bases removed from V and 0 bases from J, the gap between germline ends came to 10 bases. The CDR3 sequence is 14 residues long. The CDR3 sequence: CASSHKTSTDTQYF. The CDR3 DNA follows: TGTGCCAGCAGCCATAAAACTAGCACAGATACGCAGTATTTT.

This clone was picked up one time. The chain combines TRBV2 with TRBJ2-7; D perhaps matches TRBD2 (5 bases). From germline, CDR1 is SNHLY and CDR2 FYNNEI. The CDR3 is made up of 14 amino acids. With 7 bases removed from V and 4 bases from J, the gap between germline ends came to 17 bases. The CDR3 reads CASNVDPGSYEQYF. The CDR3 bases are TGTGCCAGCAATGTAGACCCGGGGTCGTACGAGCAGTACTTC.

The chain recombines TRBV4-1 with TRBJ2-1, with TRBD2 as a possible D gene (6 bases). Per germline, CDR1 MGHRA and CDR2 YSYEKL. The CDR3 runs to 17 residues. V lost 0 bases to trimming and J lost 0 bases, with 12 bases between them. Written as DNA, the CDR3 is TGCGCCAGCAGCCAAGAGACGGGAGACGTCTCCTACAATGAGCAGTTCTTC. This sequence encodes CASSQETGDVSYNEQFF.

This sequence joins TRBV2 and TRBJ2-5, with TRBD2 matching 9 bases. This CDR3 is 13 amino acids long. The germline V gene has CDR1 SNHLY and CDR2 FYNNEI. With 7 bases clipped from V and 5 bases from J, the junction kept 5 bases outside the gene matches. The CDR3 bases are TGTGCCAGCAAGCGGGGGGCGGTTGAGACCCAGTACTTC. This encodes CASKRGAVETQYF.

This clone was picked up one time. The J gene is TRBJ2-7, the V gene TRBV15; unclear D gene. Trimming took off 1 base at V and 2 bases at J, with 6 bases between the two ends. The CDR3 is made up of 13 amino acids. Per the germline V gene, CDR1 is LNHNV and CDR2 is YYDKDF (reference sequence). CDR3 protein: CATSRVPPYEQYF. As DNA, the CDR3 is TGTGCCACCAGCAGAGTCCCTCCCTACGAGCAGTACTTC.

The rearrangement joins TRBV27 to TRBJ2-1, with 7 bases fitting TRBD1. This CDR3 comprises 16 residues. Germline-derived CDR1 and CDR2 are MNHEY and SMNVEV (reference sequence). Trimming cost V 11 bases and J 8 bases; bases outside gene matches: 21. The CDR3 is CAVRTYRGNGGDEQFF. CDR3 bases: TGTGCCGTGCGGACCTACAGGGGAAATGGGGGTGATGAGCAGTTCTTC.

This chain connects TRBV6-5 to TRBJ2-2; tentative D call: TRBD2 (7 bases). The germline CDR1 and CDR2 sequences are MNHEY and SVGAGI. The germline V and J ends were trimmed by 2 bases and 10 bases, with 17 bases remaining between them. The CDR3 sequence is 15 residues long. The CDR3 sequence: CASSYASLGGVELFF. The DNA of the CDR3 is TGTGCCAGCAGTTACGCGTCCTTAGGGGGGGTGGAGCTGTTTTTT.

The rearrangement uses TRBV13 and TRBJ1-1; 8 bases align to TRBD1. V was pared by 5 bases and J by 6 bases, with 20 bases of the junction left unmatched. This CDR3 is built from 18 residues. Germline CDR1 reads PRHDT; CDR2 reads FYEKMQ (reference sequence). The chain's CDR3 is CASSHDRGRSGLGAEAFF. DNA of the CDR3: TGTGCCAGCAGCCATGACAGGGGTCGCTCGGGCCTGGGGGCTGAAGCTTTCTTT.

J is TRBJ1-5 and V is TRBV30, with TRBD1 as a possible D gene (6 bases). CDR1 is GTSNPN and CDR2 is SVGIG in the germline V gene (reference sequence). The CDR3 covers 13 residues. V lost 5 bases and J 2 bases, leaving 10 bases between the germline ends. CDR3 protein: CAWGYRGNQPQHF. DNA of the CDR3: TGTGCCTGGGGATACAGGGGCAATCAGCCCCAGCATTTT.

CDR3 amino acids: CASIPRPGTSYNEQFF. As DNA, the CDR3 is TGTGCCAGTATACCCCGTCCCGGGACTAGCTACAATGAGCAGTTCTTC. The rearrangement joins TRBV19 to TRBJ2-1; 8 bases fit TRBD2. With 7 bases clipped from V and 3 bases from J, the junction kept 11 bases outside the gene matches. The germline CDR1 and CDR2 sequences are LNHDA and SQIVND (reference sequence). CDR3 length equals 16 residues.

This sequence joins TRBV5-1 and TRBJ2-7; TRBD2 matches at 11 bases. Germline trimming cut 0 bases from V and 2 bases from J; bases unmatched to any gene: 10. CDR3 length equals 18 residues. Germline values: CDR1 SGHRS, CDR2 YFSETQ. This CDR3 reads CASSLEGTSGLNTYEQYF. Written as DNA, the CDR3 is TGCGCCAGCAGCTTGGAGGGGACTAGCGGACTCAATACCTACGAGCAGTACTTC.

The chain recombines TRBV19 with TRBJ1-1; 9 nucleotides agree with TRBD1. CDR1 is LNHDA, CDR2 SQIVND, per germline (reference sequence). The V gene end was trimmed by 5 bases and the J gene end by 5 bases; junction bases not matched to a gene: 12. The CDR3 extends over 16 amino acids. CDR3 sequence (DNA): TGTGCCAGTAGTTTCGGGTGGGACAGGGAGGGGACTGAAGCTTTCTTT. This encodes CASSFGWDREGTEAFF.

The table lists this clone with a count of one. The chain combines TRBV5-4 with TRBJ2-1; 11 bases align to TRBD2. Germline V gene lookup returns CDR1 SGHNT and CDR2 YYREEE (reference sequence). Trimming took 3 bases from V and 9 from J; bases not matched to a gene: 11. This CDR3 region has 16 residues. CDR3 loop: CASSSWTSGREGEQFF. The CDR3 nucleotides are TGTGCCAGCAGCTCCTGGACTAGCGGGCGGGAGGGTGAGCAGTTCTTC. The full variable domain, with the rest looked up from reference TRBV5-4 and TRBJ2-1, is ETGVTQSPTHLIKTRGQQVTLRCSSQSGHNTVSWYQQALGQGPQFIFQYYREEENGRGNFPPRFSGLQFPNYSSELNVNALELDDSALYLCASSSWTSGREGEQFFGPGTRLTVL.

The genes are TRBV18 and TRBJ2-7; possible D gene TRBD2, 6 bases. Germline V gene sequence: CDR1 KGHSH, CDR2 LQKENI. The CDR3 has 15 amino acids. The V gene lost 5 bases and the J gene lost 0 bases, with 14 bases spanning the gap. The CDR3 DNA sequence: TGTGCCAGCTCAGCTCCGGGACTGAGCTCCTACGAGCAGTACTTC. Translation gives CASSAPGLSSYEQYF.

The J gene is TRBJ2-7, the V gene TRBV19; D is unresolved. This CDR3 region has 15 residues. V dropped 4 bases and J dropped 3 bases, with 16 bases sitting between them. CDR1 and CDR2 from the germline V gene are LNHDA and SQIVND (reference sequence). The CDR3 nucleotides read TGTGCCAGTAGTACACAGAAACGGTCCGTCTACGAGCAGTACTTC. Amino acids: CASSTQKRSVYEQYF.

V usage is TRBV2 and J usage is TRBJ1-4, with 8 nucleotides matching TRBD1. Losses at the gene ends were 1 base for V and 4 bases for J; bases not matched to a gene: 5. The germline gives CDR1 SNHLY, CDR2 FYNNEI. This CDR3 is built from 16 residues. The DNA for the CDR3 is TGTGCCAGCAGTGAAGACAGGGGGATCGGTAATGAAAAACTGTTTTTT. As protein: CASSEDRGIGNEKLFF.

This clone was seen once. This chain uses TRBV7-2 with TRBJ2-5; D is undetermined. Trimming stripped 1 base from V and 7 bases from J, with 13 bases between. Germline V gene data show CDR1 as SGHTA and CDR2 as FQGNSA. The CDR3 is 14 amino acids. In DNA form, the CDR3 reads TGTGCCAGCAGCTTAGATCCGACTTCGGGGACCCAGTACTTC. It encodes CASSLDPTSGTQYF.

The genes are TRBV19 and TRBJ2-7; D unresolved. V was pared by 3 bases and J by 5 bases, with 14 bases between. This CDR3 has 14 amino acids. Germline CDR1 is LNHDA and CDR2 is SQIVND (reference sequence). The CDR3 DNA is TGTGCCAGTAGTATTAGCTGGAGACGAGACGAGCAGTACTTC. Translating it yields CASSISWRRDEQYF.

The V and J genes are TRBV27 and TRBJ1-1; D call uncertain. This CDR3 has 18 residues. In germline, CDR1 is MNHEY, CDR2 SMNVEV (reference sequence). V was clipped by 3 bases and J by 5 bases, with 25 bases between them. The CDR3 sequence: CASSFAEHRALAGTEAFF. The CDR3, as DNA: TGTGCCAGCAGTTTTGCGGAACATCGGGCCCTCGCGGGTACTGAAGCTTTCTTT.

The table lists this clone with a count of one. The chain joins TRBV4-1 to TRBJ1-1; D uncertain. Germline lookup yields CDR1 MGHRA and CDR2 YSYEKL. The CDR3 runs 15 residues. The ends were cut back, 0 bases at V and 4 bases at J, with 12 bases in the middle. DNA of the CDR3: TGCGCCAGCAGCCAAGATAACCTTCCGGGCACTGAAGCTTTCTTT. Amino acids: CASSQDNLPGTEAFF.

The table lists this clone with a count of one. This chain uses TRBV27 with TRBJ2-1; 10 bases are a match to TRBD2. Germline CDR1 is MNHEY and CDR2 is SMNVEV (reference sequence). CDR3 length: 14 amino acids. V shed 3 bases and J 6 bases; nucleotides not matched to a gene: 2. CDR3: CASSFSGGSNEQFF. DNA for the CDR3: TGTGCCAGCAGTTTTAGCGGGGGGTCCAATGAGCAGTTCTTC.

This clone has only one observation. V gene TRBV5-1 combines with J gene TRBJ1-3, with 11 bases matching TRBD1. From germline, CDR1 is SGHRS and CDR2 YFSETQ. Trimming removed 0 bases from V and 6 bases from J; junction bases left unmatched: 8. This CDR3 is 17 amino acids long. CDR3 in DNA: TGCGCCAGCAGCTTGGATACGGACAGGGGGCTAAAAAACACCATATATTTT. Its translation: CASSLDTDRGLKNTIYF.